The clone carrying this T cell receptor (beta chain) was counted ten times or more. No antigen is known for it. The entry originates in a study of neurological immune-mediated disorders. Study results and caveats: Multiple sclerosis, the disease with the least TCR clonal expansion, fell below healthy controls, whereas HTLV-1-associated myelopathy showed the most.

The germline V gene has CDR1 MNHEY and CDR2 SVGAGI. This CDR3 comprises 15 residues. The V segment lost 0 bases and the J segment 4 bases; nucleotides outside the gene matches: 3. Template-switch 5'RACE cDNA synthesis added a 10-nucleotide unique molecular identifier. In TCRdb, the 5' RACE reads were re-called with MiXCR into one record per CDR3 protein. The sample has around 97,000 distinct CDR3 sequences; under 14% are singletons. Time point defined: longitudinal time-point 3. Unsorted libraries were prepared from 2 million PBMCs that had been stored at -80 C. The sample comprised PBMCs. This TCR came from a female donor with HTLV-1-associated myelopathy (HAM/TSP). This chain joins TRBV6-5 and TRBJ2-7; the match to TRBD1 covers 10 bases. DNA for the CDR3: TGTGCCAGCAGTTACTCGAGACAGGGGGCGTACGAGCAGTACTTC. Translated, it gives CASSYSRQGAYEQYF.